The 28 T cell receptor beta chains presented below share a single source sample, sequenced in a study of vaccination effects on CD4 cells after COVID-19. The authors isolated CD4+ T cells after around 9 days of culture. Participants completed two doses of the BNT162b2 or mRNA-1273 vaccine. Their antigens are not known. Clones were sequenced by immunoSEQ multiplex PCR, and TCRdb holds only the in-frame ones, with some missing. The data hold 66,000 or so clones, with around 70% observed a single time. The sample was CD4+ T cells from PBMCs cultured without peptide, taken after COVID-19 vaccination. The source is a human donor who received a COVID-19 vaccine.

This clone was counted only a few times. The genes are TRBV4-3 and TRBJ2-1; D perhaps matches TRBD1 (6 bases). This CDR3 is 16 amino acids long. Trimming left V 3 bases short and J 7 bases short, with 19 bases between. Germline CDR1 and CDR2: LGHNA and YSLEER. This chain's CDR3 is CASSHITRDMGNEQFF. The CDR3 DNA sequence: TGCGCCAGCAGCCACATTACCCGGGACATGGGGAATGAGCAGTTCTTC.

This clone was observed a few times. The CDR3 loop reads CACSDDSNQPQHF. DNA of the CDR3: TGTGCCTGTTCGGACGATAGCAATCAGCCCCAGCATTTT. V gene TRBV2 combines with J gene TRBJ1-5; the D is unclear. V was shortened by 11 bases and J by 0 bases, with 11 bases between the two germline ends. In germline, CDR1 is SNHLY, CDR2 FYNNEI. The length of the CDR3 is 13 residues.

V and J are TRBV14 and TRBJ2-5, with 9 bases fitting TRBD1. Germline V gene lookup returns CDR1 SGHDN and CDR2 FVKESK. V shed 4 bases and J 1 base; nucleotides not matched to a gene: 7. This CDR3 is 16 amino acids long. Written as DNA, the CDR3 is TGTGCCAGCAGCCTGAGACCGGGACAGGGCCAAGAGACCCAGTACTTC. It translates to CASSLRPGQGQETQYF.

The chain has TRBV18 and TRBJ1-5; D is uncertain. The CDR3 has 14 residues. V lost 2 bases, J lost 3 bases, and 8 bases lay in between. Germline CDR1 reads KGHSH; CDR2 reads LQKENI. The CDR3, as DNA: TGTGCCAGCTCACCAGACACCGACAATCAGCCCCAGCATTTT. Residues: CASSPDTDNQPQHF.

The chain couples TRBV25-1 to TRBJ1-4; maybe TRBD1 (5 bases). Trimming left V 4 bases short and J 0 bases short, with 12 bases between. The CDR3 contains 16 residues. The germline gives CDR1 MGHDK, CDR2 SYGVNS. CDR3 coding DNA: TGTGCCAGCAGTGCATTGTCAGGGTCAACTAATGAAAAACTGTTTTTT. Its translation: CASSALSGSTNEKLFF. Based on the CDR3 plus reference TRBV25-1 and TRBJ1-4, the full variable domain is EADIYQTPRYLVIGTGKKITLECSQTMGHDKMYWYQQDPGMELHLIHYSYGVNSTEKGDLSSESTVSRIRTEHFPLTLESARPSHTSQYLCASSALSGSTNEKLFFGSGTQLSVL.

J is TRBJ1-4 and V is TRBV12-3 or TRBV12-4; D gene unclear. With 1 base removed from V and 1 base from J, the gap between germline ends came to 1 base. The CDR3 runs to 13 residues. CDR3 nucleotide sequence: TGTGCCAGCAGTTTAGAAACTAATGAAAAACTGTTTTTT. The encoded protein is CASSLETNEKLFF.

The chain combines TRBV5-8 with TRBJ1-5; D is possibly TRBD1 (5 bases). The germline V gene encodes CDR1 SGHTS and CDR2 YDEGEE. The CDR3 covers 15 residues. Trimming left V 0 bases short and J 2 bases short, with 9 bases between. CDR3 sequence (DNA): TGTGCCAGCAGCTTGGCCCCGGGGCGCAATCAGCCCCAGCATTTT. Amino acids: CASSLAPGRNQPQHF.

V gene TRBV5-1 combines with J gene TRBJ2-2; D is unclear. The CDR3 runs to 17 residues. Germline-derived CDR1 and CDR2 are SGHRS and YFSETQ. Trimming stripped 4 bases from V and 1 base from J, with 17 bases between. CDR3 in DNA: TGCGCCAGCAGCCCCCGGTTGGGTCTCCTGAACACCGGGGAGCTGTTTTTT. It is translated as CASSPRLGLLNTGELFF.

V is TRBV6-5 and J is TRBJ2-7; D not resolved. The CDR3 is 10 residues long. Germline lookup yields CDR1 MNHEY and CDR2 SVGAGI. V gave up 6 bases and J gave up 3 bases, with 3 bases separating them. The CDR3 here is CASRGYEQYV. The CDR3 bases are TGTGCCAGCAGAGGCTACGAGCAGTACGTC.

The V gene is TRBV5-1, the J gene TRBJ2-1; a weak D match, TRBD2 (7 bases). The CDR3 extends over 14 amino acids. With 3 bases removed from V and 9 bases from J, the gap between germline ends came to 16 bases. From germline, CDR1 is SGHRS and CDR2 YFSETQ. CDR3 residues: CASSSGGSPGEQFF. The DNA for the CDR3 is TGCGCCAGCAGCTCGGGGGGCTCTCCGGGTGAGCAGTTCTTC.

The CDR3 region is CASMPGGRNTIYF. CDR3 DNA: TGTGCCAGTATGCCGGGTGGGAGAAACACCATATATTTT. The V call is TRBV6-5, the J call TRBJ1-3; D is ambiguous. This CDR3 contains 13 residues. Germline values: CDR1 MNHEY, CDR2 SVGAGI. The V end was cut by 9 bases, the J end by 5 bases, with 14 bases between.

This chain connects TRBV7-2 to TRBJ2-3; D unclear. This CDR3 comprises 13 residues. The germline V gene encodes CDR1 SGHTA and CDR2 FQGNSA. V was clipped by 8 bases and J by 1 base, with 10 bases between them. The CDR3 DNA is TGTGCCAGCGGCGTATCACGCACAGATACGCAGTATTTT. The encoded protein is CASGVSRTDTQYF.

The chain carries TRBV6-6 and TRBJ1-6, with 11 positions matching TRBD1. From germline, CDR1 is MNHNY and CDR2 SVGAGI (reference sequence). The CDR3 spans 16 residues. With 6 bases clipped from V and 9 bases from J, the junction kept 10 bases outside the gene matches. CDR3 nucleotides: TGTGCCAGCAGCGACAGACCCGGGACAGGGGGTTCACCCCTCCACTTT. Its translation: CASSDRPGTGGSPLHF.

CDR3 residues: CASSLWGSGGEQYV. As DNA, the CDR3 is TGCGCCAGCAGTCTCTGGGGCTCTGGGGGGGAGCAGTACGTC. The genes are TRBV23-1 and TRBJ2-7; D might be TRBD2 (6 bases). TRBV23-1 is flagged as an ORF with uncertain function. V was clipped by 4 bases and J by 7 bases, with 17 bases between them. The CDR3 has 14 residues.

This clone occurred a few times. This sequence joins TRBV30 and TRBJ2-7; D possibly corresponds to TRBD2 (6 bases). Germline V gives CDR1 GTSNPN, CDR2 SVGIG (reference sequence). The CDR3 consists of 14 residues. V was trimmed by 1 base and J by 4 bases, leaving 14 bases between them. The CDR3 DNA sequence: TGTGCCTGGAGTGCAGGGTCAGGGAGGTACGAGCAGTACGTC. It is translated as CAWSAGSGRYEQYV.

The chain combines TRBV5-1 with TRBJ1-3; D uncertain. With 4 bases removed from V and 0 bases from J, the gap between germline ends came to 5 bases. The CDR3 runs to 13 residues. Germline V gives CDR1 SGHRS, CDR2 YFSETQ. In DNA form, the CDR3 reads TGCGCCAGCAGCCCCAGCTCTGGAAACACCATATATTTT. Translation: CASSPSSGNTIYF.

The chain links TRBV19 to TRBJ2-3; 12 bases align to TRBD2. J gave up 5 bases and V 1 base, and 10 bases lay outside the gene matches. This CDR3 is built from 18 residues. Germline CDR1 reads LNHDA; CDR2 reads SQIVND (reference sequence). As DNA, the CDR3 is TGTGCCAGTAGTATAGTGGCTAGCGGGGGGGCCTGGAGAGATACGCAGTATTTT. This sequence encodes CASSIVASGGAWRDTQYF. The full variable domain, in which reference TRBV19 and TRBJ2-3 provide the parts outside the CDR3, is DGGITQSPKYLFRKEGQNVTLSCEQNLNHDAMYWYRQDPGQGLRLIYYSQIVNDFQKGDIAEGYSVSREKKESFPLTVTSAQKNPTAFYLCASSIVASGGAWRDTQYFGPGTRLTVL.

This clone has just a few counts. CDR3 nucleotide sequence: TGCGCCAGCAGTCCGGGCGACAGGGGTGTCGATGGCTACACCTTC. Its translation is CASSPGDRGVDGYTF. J is TRBJ1-2 and V is TRBV5-1, with 8 bases matching TRBD1. The CDR3 consists of 15 residues. Germline CDR1 and CDR2: SGHRS and YFSETQ. V shed 5 bases and J 6 bases; nucleotides not matched to a gene: 12.

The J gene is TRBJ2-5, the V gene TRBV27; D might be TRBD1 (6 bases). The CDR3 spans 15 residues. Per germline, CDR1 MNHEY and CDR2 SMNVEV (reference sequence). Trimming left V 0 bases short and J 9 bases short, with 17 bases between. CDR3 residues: CASSLSLPPEGAQYF. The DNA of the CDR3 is TGTGCCAGCAGTTTATCGTTGCCTCCAGAGGGGGCCCAGTACTTC.

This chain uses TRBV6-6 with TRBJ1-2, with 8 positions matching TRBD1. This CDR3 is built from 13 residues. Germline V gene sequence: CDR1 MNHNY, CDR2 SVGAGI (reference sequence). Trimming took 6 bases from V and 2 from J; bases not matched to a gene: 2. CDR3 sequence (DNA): TGTGCCAGCAGCCGGACAGGGAACTATGGCTACACCTTC. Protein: CASSRTGNYGYTF.

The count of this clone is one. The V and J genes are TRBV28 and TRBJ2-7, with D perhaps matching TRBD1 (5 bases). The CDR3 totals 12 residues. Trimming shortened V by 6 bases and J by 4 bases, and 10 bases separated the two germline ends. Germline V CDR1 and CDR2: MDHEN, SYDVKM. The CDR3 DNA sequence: TGTGCCAGCAGCCCCGACAGATACGAGCAGTACGTC. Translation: CASSPDRYEQYV.

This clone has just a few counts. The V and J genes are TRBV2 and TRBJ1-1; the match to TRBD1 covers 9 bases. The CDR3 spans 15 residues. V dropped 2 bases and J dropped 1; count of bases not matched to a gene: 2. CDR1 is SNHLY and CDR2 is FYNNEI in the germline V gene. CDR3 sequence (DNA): TGTGCCAGCAGTGAAAGACAGGGGGAGAACACTGAAGCTTTCTTT. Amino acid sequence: CASSERQGENTEAFF.

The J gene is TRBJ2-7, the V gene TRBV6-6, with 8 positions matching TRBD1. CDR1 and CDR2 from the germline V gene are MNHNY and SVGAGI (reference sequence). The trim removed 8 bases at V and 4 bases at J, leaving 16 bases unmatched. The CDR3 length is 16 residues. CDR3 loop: CASRNGQGSILYEQYV. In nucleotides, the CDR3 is TGTGCCAGCCGAAACGGACAGGGAAGTATACTATACGAGCAGTACGTC.

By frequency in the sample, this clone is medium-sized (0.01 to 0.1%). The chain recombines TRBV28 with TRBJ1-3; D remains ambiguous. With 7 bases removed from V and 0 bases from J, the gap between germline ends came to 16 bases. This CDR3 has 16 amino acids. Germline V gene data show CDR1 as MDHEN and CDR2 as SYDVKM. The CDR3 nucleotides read TGTGCCAGCAACGACCCCGGAGGTTCCTCTGGAAACACCATATATTTT. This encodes CASNDPGGSSGNTIYF.

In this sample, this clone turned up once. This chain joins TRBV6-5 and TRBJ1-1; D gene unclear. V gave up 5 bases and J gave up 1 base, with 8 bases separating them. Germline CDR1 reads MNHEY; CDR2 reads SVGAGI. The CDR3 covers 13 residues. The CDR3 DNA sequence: TGTGCCAGCAGTATTCGACAGAACACTGAAGCTTTCTTT. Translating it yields CASSIRQNTEAFF.

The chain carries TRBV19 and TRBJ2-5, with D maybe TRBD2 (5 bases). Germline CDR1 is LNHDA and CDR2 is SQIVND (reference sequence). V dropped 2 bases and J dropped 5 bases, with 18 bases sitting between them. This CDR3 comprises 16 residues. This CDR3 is CASSIRPGLDFETQYF. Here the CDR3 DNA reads TGTGCCAGTAGTATACGGCCCGGACTTGATTTTGAGACCCAGTACTTC.

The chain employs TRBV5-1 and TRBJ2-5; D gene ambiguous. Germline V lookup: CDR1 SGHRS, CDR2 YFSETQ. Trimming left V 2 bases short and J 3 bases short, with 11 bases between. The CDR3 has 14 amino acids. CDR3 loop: CASSLLGLEETQYF. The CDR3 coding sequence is TGCGCCAGCAGCTTATTAGGGTTAGAAGAGACCCAGTACTTC.

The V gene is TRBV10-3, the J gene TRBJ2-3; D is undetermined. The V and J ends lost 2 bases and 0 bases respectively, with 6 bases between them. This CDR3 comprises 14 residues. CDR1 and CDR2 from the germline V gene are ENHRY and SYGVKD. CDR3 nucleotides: TGTGCCATCAGTGAGCCAGGAAGCACAGATACGCAGTATTTT. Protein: CAISEPGSTDTQYF.